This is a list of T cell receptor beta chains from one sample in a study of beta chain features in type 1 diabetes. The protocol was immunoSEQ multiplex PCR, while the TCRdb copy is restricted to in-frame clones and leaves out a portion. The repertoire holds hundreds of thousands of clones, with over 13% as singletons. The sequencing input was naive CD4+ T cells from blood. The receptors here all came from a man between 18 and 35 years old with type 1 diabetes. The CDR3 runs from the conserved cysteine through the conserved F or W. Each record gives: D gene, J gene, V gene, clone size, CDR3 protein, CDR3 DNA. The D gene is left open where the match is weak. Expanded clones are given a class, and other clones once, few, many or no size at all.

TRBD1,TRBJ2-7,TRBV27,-,CASSPGQNYEQYF,TGTGCCAGCAGTCCGGGACAGAACTACGAGCAGTACTTC
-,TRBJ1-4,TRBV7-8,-,CASSLFGSNEKLFF,TGTGCCAGCAGCTTATTTGGGTCAAATGAAAAACTGTTTTTT
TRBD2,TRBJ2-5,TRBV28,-,CASSSGTMGETQYF,TGTGCCAGCAGCTCCGGGACTATGGGAGAGACCCAGTACTTC
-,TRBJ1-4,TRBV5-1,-,CASSLPDRSPAQATNEKLFF,TGCGCCAGCAGCCTCCCCGACAGATCGCCCGCTCAGGCAACTAATGAAAAACTGTTTTTT
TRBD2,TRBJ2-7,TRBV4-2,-,CASSPESLGGGYSYEQYF,TGTGCCAGCAGCCCAGAGTCCTTGGGGGGAGGGTACTCCTACGAGCAGTACTTC
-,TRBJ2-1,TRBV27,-,CASRGIRVGSNEQFF,TGTGCCAGCAGGGGGATCCGGGTGGGGAGCAATGAGCAGTTCTTC
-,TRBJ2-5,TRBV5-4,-,CASSLNPGMTQYF,TGTGCCAGCAGCTTGAACCCCGGTATGACCCAGTACTTC
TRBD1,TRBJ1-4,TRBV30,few,CAWRIWDSRNEKLFF,TGTGCCTGGAGAATTTGGGACAGCAGAAATGAAAAACTGTTTTTT
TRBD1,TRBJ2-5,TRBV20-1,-,CSAPRDRTQYF,TGCAGTGCTCCCCGGGACAGGACCCAGTACTTC
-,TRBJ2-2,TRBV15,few,CATSRDPDGLTGELFF,TGTGCCACCAGCAGAGATCCGGATGGACTCACCGGGGAGCTGTTTTTT
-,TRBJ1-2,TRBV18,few,CASSPDRTVDYGYTF,TGTGCCAGCTCACCAGACAGGACCGTGGACTATGGCTACACCTTC
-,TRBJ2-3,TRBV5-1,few,CASSLGVDTQYF,TGCGCCAGCAGCCTGGGGGTAGATACGCAGTATTTT
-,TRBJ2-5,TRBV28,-,CASSLAGGPEETQYF,TGTGCCAGCAGTCTGGCCGGGGGGCCGGAGGAGACCCAGTACTTC
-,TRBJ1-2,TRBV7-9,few,CASTTKGPLAF,TGTGCCAGCACCACAAAGGGGCCTCTGGCCTTC
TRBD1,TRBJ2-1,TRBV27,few,CASSQDRGDNEQFF,TGTGCCAGCAGTCAAGACAGGGGCGACAATGAGCAGTTCTTC
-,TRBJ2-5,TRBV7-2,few,CASSFVEWETQYF,TGTGCCAGCAGCTTCGTAGAGTGGGAGACCCAGTACTTC
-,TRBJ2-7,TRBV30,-,CAWSVGTYYYEQYF,TGTGCCTGGAGTGTAGGGACGTACTACTACGAGCAGTACTTC
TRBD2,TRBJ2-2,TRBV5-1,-,CASSLPSGSETGELFF,TGCGCCAGCAGCTTGCCCAGCGGGAGTGAAACCGGGGAGCTGTTTTTT
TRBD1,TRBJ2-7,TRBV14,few,CASSQGGTGSVSWYF,TGTGCCAGCAGCCAAGGGGGGACAGGGAGCGTGTCTTGGTACTTC
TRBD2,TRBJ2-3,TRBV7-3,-,CASSLIPSGGPGDTQYF,TGTGCCAGCAGCTTAATTCCTAGCGGGGGGCCAGGGGATACGCAGTATTTT